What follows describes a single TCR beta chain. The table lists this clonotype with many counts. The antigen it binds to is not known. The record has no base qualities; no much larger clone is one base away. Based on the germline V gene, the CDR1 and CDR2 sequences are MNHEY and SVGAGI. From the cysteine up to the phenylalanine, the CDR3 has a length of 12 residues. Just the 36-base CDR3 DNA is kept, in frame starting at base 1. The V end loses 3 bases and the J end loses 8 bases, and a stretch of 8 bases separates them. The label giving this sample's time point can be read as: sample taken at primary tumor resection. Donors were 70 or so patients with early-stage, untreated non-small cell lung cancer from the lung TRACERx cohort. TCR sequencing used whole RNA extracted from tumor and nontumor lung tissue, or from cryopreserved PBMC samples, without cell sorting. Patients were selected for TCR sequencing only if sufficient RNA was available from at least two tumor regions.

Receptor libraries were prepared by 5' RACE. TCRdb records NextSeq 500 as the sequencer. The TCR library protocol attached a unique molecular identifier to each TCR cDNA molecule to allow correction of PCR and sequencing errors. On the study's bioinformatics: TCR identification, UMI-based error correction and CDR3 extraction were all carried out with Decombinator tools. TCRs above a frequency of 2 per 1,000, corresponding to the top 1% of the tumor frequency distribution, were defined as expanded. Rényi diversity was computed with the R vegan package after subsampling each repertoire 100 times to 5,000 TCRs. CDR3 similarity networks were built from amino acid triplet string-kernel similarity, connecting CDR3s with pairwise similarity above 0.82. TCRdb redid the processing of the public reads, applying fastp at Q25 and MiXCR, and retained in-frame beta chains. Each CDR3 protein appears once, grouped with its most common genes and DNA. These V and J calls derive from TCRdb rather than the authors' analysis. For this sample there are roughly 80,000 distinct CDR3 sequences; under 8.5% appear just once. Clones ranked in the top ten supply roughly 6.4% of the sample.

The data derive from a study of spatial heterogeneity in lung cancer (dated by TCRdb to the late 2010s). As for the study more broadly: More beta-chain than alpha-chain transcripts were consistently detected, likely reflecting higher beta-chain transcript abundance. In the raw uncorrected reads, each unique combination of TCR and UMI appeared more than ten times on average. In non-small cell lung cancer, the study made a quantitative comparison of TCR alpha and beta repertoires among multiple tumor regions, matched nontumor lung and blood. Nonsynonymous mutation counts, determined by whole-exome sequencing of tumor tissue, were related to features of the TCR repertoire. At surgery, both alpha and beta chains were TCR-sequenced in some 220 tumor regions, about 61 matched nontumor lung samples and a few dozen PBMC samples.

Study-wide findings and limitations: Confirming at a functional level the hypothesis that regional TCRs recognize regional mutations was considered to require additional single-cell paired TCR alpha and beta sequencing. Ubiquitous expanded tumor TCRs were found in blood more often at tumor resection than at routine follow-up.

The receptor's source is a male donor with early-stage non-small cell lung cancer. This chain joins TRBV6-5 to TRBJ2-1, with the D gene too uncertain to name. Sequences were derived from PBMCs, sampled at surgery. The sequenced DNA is TGTGCCAGCAGTTATTCTGGAGATGAGCAGTTCTTC. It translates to CASSYSGDEQFF.